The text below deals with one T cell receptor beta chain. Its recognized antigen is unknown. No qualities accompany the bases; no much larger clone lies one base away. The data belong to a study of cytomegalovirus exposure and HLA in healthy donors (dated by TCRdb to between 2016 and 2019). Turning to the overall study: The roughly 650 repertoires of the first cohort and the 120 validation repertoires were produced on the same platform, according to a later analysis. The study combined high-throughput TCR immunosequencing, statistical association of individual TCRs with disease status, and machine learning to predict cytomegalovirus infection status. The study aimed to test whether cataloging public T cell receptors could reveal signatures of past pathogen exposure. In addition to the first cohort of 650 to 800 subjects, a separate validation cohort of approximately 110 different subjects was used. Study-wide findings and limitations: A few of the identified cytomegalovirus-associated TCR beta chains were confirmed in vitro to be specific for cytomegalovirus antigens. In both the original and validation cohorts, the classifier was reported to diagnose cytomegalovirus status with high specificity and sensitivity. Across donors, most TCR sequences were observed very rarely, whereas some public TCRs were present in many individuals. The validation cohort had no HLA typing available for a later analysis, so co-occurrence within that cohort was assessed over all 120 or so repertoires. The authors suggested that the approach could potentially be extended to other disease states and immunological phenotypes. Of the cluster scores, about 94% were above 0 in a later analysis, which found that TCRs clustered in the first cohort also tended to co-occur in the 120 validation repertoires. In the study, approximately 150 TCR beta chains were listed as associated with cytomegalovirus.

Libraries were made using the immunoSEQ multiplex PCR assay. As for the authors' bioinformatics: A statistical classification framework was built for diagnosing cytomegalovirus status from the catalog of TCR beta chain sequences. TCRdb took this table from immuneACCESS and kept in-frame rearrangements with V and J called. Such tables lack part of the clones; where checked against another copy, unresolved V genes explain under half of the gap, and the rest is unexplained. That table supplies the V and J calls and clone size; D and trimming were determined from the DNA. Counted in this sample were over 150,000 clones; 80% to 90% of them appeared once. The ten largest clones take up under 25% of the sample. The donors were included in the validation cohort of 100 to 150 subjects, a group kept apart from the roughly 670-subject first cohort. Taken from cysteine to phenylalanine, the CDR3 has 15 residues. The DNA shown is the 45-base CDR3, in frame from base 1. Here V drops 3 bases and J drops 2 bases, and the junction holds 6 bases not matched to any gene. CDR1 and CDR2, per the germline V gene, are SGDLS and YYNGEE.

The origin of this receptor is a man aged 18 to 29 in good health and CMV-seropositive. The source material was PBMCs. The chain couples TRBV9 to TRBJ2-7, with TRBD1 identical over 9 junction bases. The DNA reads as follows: TGTGCCAGCAGCGGGGGACAGGGTAAGGCCTACGAGCAGTACTTC. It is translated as CASSGGQGKAYEQYF.